The 16 T cell receptor beta chains given below trace back to one sample, sequenced in a study of CD8+CD57+ T cells in acquired aplastic anemia. Both TCR beta VDJ combination and CDR3 sequence profiling were carried out. Genomic DNA was the template for this profiling. Via MiXCR, TCRdb re-called the reads, giving one row per CDR3 protein. The repertoire consists of about 180,000 distinct CDR3 sequences, with roughly 65% occurring once and the leading ten covering roughly 43%. For sequencing, patients were chosen who had shown expansion of CD8+CD57+ cells by flow cytometry. Sequenced sample: sorted CD4+, CD8+, or CD8+CD57+ T cells (not recorded which) from PBMCs. These TCRs come from a human donor with aplastic anemia.

This clonotype was found many times. V is TRBV12-3 or TRBV12-4 and J is TRBJ2-1; TRBD1 aligns across 7 bases. CDR3 length: 13 amino acids. The V segment lost 6 bases and the J segment 4 bases; nucleotides outside the gene matches: 3. The CDR3 coding sequence is TGTGCCAGCAGCCCGACAGGGTACAATGAGCAGTTCTTC. This translates into CASSPTGYNEQFF.

The chain recombines TRBV9 with TRBJ2-7; D unresolved. CDR1 SGDLS and CDR2 YYNGEE come from the germline V gene. The CDR3 extends over 12 amino acids. Trimming cost V 4 bases and J 1 base, with 6 bases left between them. The CDR3 DNA is TGTGCCAGCAGCTCCGAGTCCTACGAGCAGTACTTC. Protein product: CASSSESYEQYF.

Many counts were recorded for this clonotype. The chain carries TRBV11-3 and TRBJ1-1; D is undetermined. CDR1 and CDR2 from the germline V gene are SGHNT and YENEEA. CDR3 length: 13 residues. The V and J ends lost 1 base and 1 base respectively, with 4 bases between them. Written as DNA, the CDR3 is TGTGCCAGCAGCTTAGTACGGAACACTGAAGCTTTCTTT. Encoded protein: CASSLVRNTEAFF. The whole variable domain, remainder taken from reference TRBV11-3 and TRBJ1-1, is EAGVVQSPRYKIIEKKQPVAFWCNPISGHNTLYWYLQNLGQGPELLIRYENEEAVDDSQLPKDRFSAERLKGVDSTLKIQPAELGDSAVYLCASSLVRNTEAFFGQGTRLTVV.

The V and J genes are TRBV15 and TRBJ1-2; TRBD1 might be the D (6 bases). Trimming left V 0 bases short and J 4 bases short, with 12 bases between. Germline values: CDR1 LNHNV, CDR2 YYDKDF (reference sequence). The CDR3 is 15 amino acids. CDR3: CATSRDYDRSYGYTF. The CDR3 region has the DNA TGTGCCACCAGCAGAGATTATGACAGGAGCTATGGCTACACCTTC.

In its sample, this clonotype was seen many times. This chain joins TRBV19 and TRBJ2-1; D is undetermined. This CDR3 spans 11 amino acids. In germline, CDR1 is LNHDA, CDR2 SQIVND (reference sequence). With 7 bases removed from V and 8 bases from J, the gap between germline ends came to 9 bases. CDR3 loop: CASTNLYEQFF. In DNA, the CDR3 is TGTGCCAGTACCAACCTCTATGAGCAGTTCTTC.

The chain has TRBV9 and TRBJ2-6; D is unclear. The CDR3 consists of 16 residues. Germline CDR1 reads SGDLS; CDR2 reads YYNGEE. Trimming pared 6 bases from V and 0 bases from J, leaving 13 bases between. CDR3 region: CASTLNPTSGANVLTF. The CDR3 bases are TGTGCCAGCACGTTAAACCCAACCTCTGGGGCCAACGTCCTGACTTTC.

The genes are TRBV7-2 and TRBJ2-1, with D perhaps matching TRBD1 (5 bases). This CDR3 has 14 amino acids. Germline CDR1 is SGHTA and CDR2 is FQGNSA. Trimming took 4 bases from V and 0 from J, leaving 7 bases between them. CDR3 nucleotides: TGTGCCAGCAGCTCCCAGGGCTCCTACAATGAGCAGTTCTTC. It is translated as CASSSQGSYNEQFF.

The chain is built from TRBV10-1 and TRBJ2-3, with 10 bases lining up with TRBD2. Germline V CDR1 and CDR2: WNHNN, SYGVQD (reference sequence). J lost 0 bases, V lost 5 bases, and 5 bases had no gene match. The CDR3 is made up of 16 amino acids. CDR3 sequence (DNA): TGCGCCAGCAGTCGGACTAGCGGCCAAAGCACAGATACGCAGTATTTT. Translation gives CASSRTSGQSTDTQYF.

V gene TRBV5-1 combines with J gene TRBJ2-5; a possible D gene is TRBD2 (6 bases). Germline V gene sequence: CDR1 SGHRS, CDR2 YFSETQ. The CDR3 sequence is 14 residues long. V lost 3 bases to trimming and J lost 4 bases, with 13 bases between them. The CDR3 loop reads CASSWGGIGETQYF. CDR3 nucleotide sequence: TGCGCCAGCAGCTGGGGCGGGATAGGAGAGACCCAGTACTTC.

This chain links TRBV20-1 with TRBJ1-5; perhaps TRBD1 as D (5 bases). This CDR3 has 16 amino acids. Germline lookup yields CDR1 DFQATT and CDR2 SNEGSKA (reference sequence). Trimming shortened V by 1 base and J by 2 bases, and 15 bases separated the two germline ends. Written as DNA, the CDR3 is TGCAGTGCTAGAGGAACAGGTATCGGGGGCAATCAGCCCCAGCATTTT. Its translation is CSARGTGIGGNQPQHF.

The V and J genes are TRBV7-8 and TRBJ2-2, with D unclear. Germline V CDR1 and CDR2: SGHVS, FQNEAQ. This CDR3 comprises 10 residues. Trimming took 8 bases from V and 7 from J, leaving 5 bases between them. CDR3 DNA: TGTGCCAGCCCCAACGGGGAGCTGTTTTTT. Encoded protein: CASPNGELFF.

The J gene is TRBJ2-7, the V gene TRBV20-1; TRBD1 aligns across 9 bases. The CDR3 extends over 16 amino acids. Germline trimming cut 6 bases from V and 3 bases from J; bases unmatched to any gene: 15. Germline CDR1 and CDR2: DFQATT and SNEGSKA (reference sequence). The CDR3 DNA reads TGCAGTGCCCTTCCGCCCCCACGGGACAGGGTCTACGAGCAGTACTTC. Translating gives CSALPPPRDRVYEQYF.

This chain connects TRBV18 to TRBJ2-7, with D hard to call. This CDR3 spans 14 amino acids. Between the trimmed V and J ends, which lost 2 bases and 7 bases, there was a span of 15 bases. The germline V gene has CDR1 KGHSH and CDR2 LQKENI. This CDR3 reads CASSPTGTFREQYF. CDR3 coding DNA: TGTGCCAGCTCACCAACGGGTACATTTCGAGAGCAGTACTTC.

In its sample, this clonotype was seen a few times. This chain connects TRBV12-5 to TRBJ1-5; D perhaps matches TRBD2 (5 bases). The J call may be faulty, since TRBJ2-3 better matches the DNA end. The CDR3 contains 17 residues. CDR1 is LGHNT and CDR2 is FRNRAP in the germline V gene. In DNA form, the CDR3 reads TGTGCTAGTGGTTTGCCCTCCTCCGGACTGGGCAATCAGCCCCAGTATTTT. Its protein is CASGLPSSGLGNQPQYF.

V and J are TRBV9 and TRBJ1-2; possible D gene TRBD1, 5 bases. The V gene's germline CDR1 is SGDLS and CDR2 YYNGEE. The CDR3 runs to 11 residues. The V gene lost 4 bases and the J gene lost 8 bases, with 9 bases spanning the gap. The DNA of the CDR3 is TGTGCCAGCAGCACCTACAGGGGCTACACCTTC. It specifies CASSTYRGYTF.

Worth noting for this clonotype: Sequence at one end of the junction differs from germline and may be a read error. This chain joins TRBV27 and TRBJ1-2, with TRBD1 matching 8 bases. Germline CDR1 reads MNHEY; CDR2 reads SMNVEV (reference sequence). The CDR3 loop spans 14 amino acids. The CDR3 here is CASSLQGANYGCTF. The CDR3 nucleotides are TGTGCCAGCAGTTTGCAGGGGGCGAACTATGGCTGCACCTTC.